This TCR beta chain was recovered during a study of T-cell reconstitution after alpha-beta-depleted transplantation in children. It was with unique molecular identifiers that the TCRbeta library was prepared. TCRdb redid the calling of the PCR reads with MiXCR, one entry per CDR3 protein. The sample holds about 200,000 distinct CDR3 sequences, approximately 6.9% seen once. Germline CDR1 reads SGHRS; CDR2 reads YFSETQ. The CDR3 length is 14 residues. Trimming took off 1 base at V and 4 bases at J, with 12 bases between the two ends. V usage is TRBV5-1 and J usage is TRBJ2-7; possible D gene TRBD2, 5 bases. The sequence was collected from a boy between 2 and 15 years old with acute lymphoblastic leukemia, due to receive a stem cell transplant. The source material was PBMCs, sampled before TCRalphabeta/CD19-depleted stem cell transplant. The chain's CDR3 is CASSLLVGGYEQYF. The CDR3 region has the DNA TGCGCCAGCAGCTTGTTGGTTGGAGGATACGAGCAGTACTTC.